This T cell receptor beta chain came from a study of blood T cell repertoires in COVID-19. Here immunoSEQ multiplex PCR was the method, and the copy in TCRdb shows in-frame clones only, minus some. Of approximately 89,000 clones in the sample, around 75% were seen once. The CDR3 extends over 16 amino acids. From germline, CDR1 is KGHSH and CDR2 LQKENI. The V end lost 4 bases, the J end lost 0 bases, and 15 bases lay between the germline ends. The receptor's source is a man between 65 and 80 years old with acute or convalescent COVID-19. The chain carries TRBV18 and TRBJ1-1; D is uncertain. Sequenced input: peripheral blood. The CDR3 region has the DNA TGTGCCAGCTCACGCTCCTTGGGAGAGATGAACACTGAAGCTTTCTTT. Translating gives CASSRSLGEMNTEAFF.